This T cell receptor beta chain was recorded in a study of regulatory T cells in long-lasting Graves disease (dated by TCRdb to the early 2020s). Regarding the study in general: In the newly diagnosed Graves' disease group, patients had been taking antithyroid drugs for less than 3 months. The study took place in China and was registered as a clinical trial. This study used TCR sequencing and RNA sequencing of peripheral blood to compare persistent Graves' disease patients against newly diagnosed Graves' disease patients. A total of about 35 samples underwent TCR sequencing: around 13 from persistent and roughly 20 from newly diagnosed Graves' disease patients. Here is what the overall study found, with its caveats: The authors acknowledged the small sample size as a limitation that may reduce accuracy. The study examined only peripheral blood because the primary lesion, thyroid tissue, could not be accessed. Compared with newly diagnosed patients, persistent Graves' disease patients had lower TCR Shannon entropy and fewer highly expanded clones, which suggests clonal expansion. Sequencing and analysis were limited to the TCR beta chain. More public clonotypes were shared among persistent patients (fewer than 3,000) than among newly diagnosed patients (approximately 930). TRBV28, TRBJ1-2 and TRBJ2-5 were preferentially used in persistent disease, while TRBV20-1 and TRBJ2-1 were favored in newly diagnosed disease.

This clonotype came up many times. The target of this receptor is not known. No base-level quality is on record; no much larger clone is a single base apart. Libraries were constructed by multiplex PCR. The run used an Illumina HiSeq 4000. TCR beta libraries were built with iRepertoire HTBI primers and Arm-PCR amplification of CDR3 regions. Before sequencing, the PCR products went through gel purification. From the authors' description of their analysis: Gene usage analysis of CDR3 amino acid clonotypes relied on the approximately 60 TRBV and about 15 TRBJ segments identified across samples. Filtered high-quality paired reads were merged into contigs using COPE and FqMerger. BLAST was used to align contigs to IMGT TRBV, TRBD and TRBJ reference genes, with CDR3 defined following IMGT. Highly expanded clones were defined as clonotypes with a frequency above 0.1%. Shannon entropy served as the measure of repertoire diversity, while the Gini coefficient captured V-J evenness. A clonotype found in more than one individual was treated as public. In TCRdb, the public reads were trimmed at Q25 with fastp and aligned with MiXCR, with productive beta chains retained. Identical CDR3 protein sequences are pooled into one entry, listed with their most common genes and DNA. TCRdb, rather than the study authors, made the V and J calls. For this sample the table gives about 370,000 distinct CDR3 sequences, of which about 14% were detected only once. About a fifth of the sample rests with the top ten.

This sample's time point label indicates: newly diagnosed GD, antithyroid drugs for less than 3 months. For both TCR sequencing and RNA sequencing, RNA was extracted from PBMCs in TRIzol. Graves' disease was diagnosed according to American Thyroid Association guidelines. Recruitment of patients was carried out at an endocrinology department in Xi'an, China. From each patient, about 8.9 milliliters of peripheral blood was collected into an EDTA anticoagulant tube. PBMCs were isolated by Ficoll Paque Plus density gradient separation without further T cell sorting. An Agilent 2100 Bioanalyzer and agarose gel were used to check RNA quality, and a NanoDrop 2000 was used to measure RNA concentration. V is reduced by 0 bases and J by 1 base, leaving a spacing of 11 bases between them. CDR1 is given as LGHNA and CDR2 as YSLEER, both from the germline V gene. From its cysteine to its phenylalanine, the CDR3 spans 16 amino acids. The read is trimmed to its CDR3 DNA, 48 bases read in frame from base 1.

Sequencing used peripheral blood mononuclear cells (PBMCs), obtained at new diagnosis, from a patient treated with antithyroid drugs. The chain couples TRBV4-3 to TRBJ2-3; no D segment can be confidently identified. The sequence was collected from a female donor with Graves disease. The nucleotide sequence reads as follows: TGCGCCAGCAGCCAAGAGAGGAGCTTCGGCACAGATACGCAGTATTTT. Its coded protein is CASSQERSFGTDTQYF.